The table lists the clone carrying this T cell receptor beta chain with a few counts. The V end lost 2 bases, the J end lost 5 bases, and 7 bases lay between the germline ends. Germline assignment: CDR1 MNHNY and CDR2 SVGAGI (reference sequence). This CDR3 spans 14 amino acids. This record belongs to a study of blood T cell repertoires in COVID-19. Study at large: Samples of COVID-19 (acute and convalescent) were obtained from the United States, Italy and Spain. PBMCs, B-cell-depleted T cells, or T cells were the source of the cDNA or gDNA that made up the material.

Authors' methods: The authors estimated nucleated cell counts from reference gene primer amplification. Sequenced by immunoSEQ multiplex PCR; TCRdb stores in-frame clones only, minus some. V and J calls and clone size follow that table, whereas D and trimming were derived from the DNA. The data contain approximately 200,000 clones, approximately 83% of them singletons. The gene calls are TRBV6-6 and TRBJ1-6; D is undetermined. Source material: peripheral blood. The origin of this receptor is a woman in her fifties or sixties with acute or convalescent COVID-19. In nucleotides, the CDR3 is TGTGCCAGCAGTTACCCGGAGGATAATTCACCCCTCCACTTT. Residues: CASSYPEDNSPLHF.